The next 10 T cell receptor beta chains were all read from a single sample in a study of control samples from healthy donors and cancer patients. The protocol was immunoSEQ multiplex PCR, while the TCRdb copy is restricted to in-frame clones and leaves out a portion. Of about 150,000 clones detected, approximately 88% appear once; the ten largest clones hold about 4.9%. The sequencing input was blood. The receptors were sampled from a man aged 30 to 45 in good health.

The chain uses TRBV7-9 and TRBJ2-3; 7 bases agree with TRBD1. V was pared by 4 bases and J by 1 base, with 8 bases of the junction left unmatched. Germline lookup yields CDR1 SEHNR and CDR2 FQNEAQ (reference sequence). There are 16 residues in the CDR3. The CDR3 bases are TGTGCCAGCAGCTCCCAGGCAGGGGGAGGCACAGATACGCAGTATTTT. Its protein is CASSSQAGGGTDTQYF. Filled out from reference TRBV7-9 and TRBJ2-3, the complete variable domain reads DTGVSQNPRHKITKRGQNVTFRCDPISEHNRLYWYRQTLGQGPEFLTYFQNEAQLEKSRLLSDRFSAERPKGSFSTLEIQRTEQGDSAMYLCASSSQAGGGTDTQYFGPGTRLTVL.

V and J are TRBV5-5 and TRBJ2-5; the D gene could be TRBD1 or TRBD2 (7 bases each). The V gene lost 4 bases and the J gene lost 3 bases, with 10 bases spanning the gap. Germline CDR1 reads SGHKS; CDR2 reads YYEKEE (reference sequence). The CDR3 consists of 13 residues. The CDR3 sequence: CASSPGGEETQYF. The CDR3 DNA reads as TGTGCCAGCAGCCCAGGGGGGGAAGAGACCCAGTACTTC.

This chain joins TRBV19 and TRBJ1-2; 7 bases map to TRBD1. The CDR3 runs 15 residues. CDR1 is LNHDA and CDR2 is SQIVND in the germline V gene (reference sequence). Trimming removed 6 bases from V and 4 bases from J; junction bases left unmatched: 11. The CDR3 DNA sequence: TGTGCCAGTAGCGATACAGGGGCGGGCGGCTATGGCTACACCTTC. This sequence encodes CASSDTGAGGYGYTF.

The chain combines TRBV7-9 with TRBJ2-2; TRBD1 aligns across 9 bases. From germline, CDR1 is SEHNR and CDR2 FQNEAQ (reference sequence). Germline trimming cut 5 bases from V and 3 bases from J; bases unmatched to any gene: 4. The CDR3 loop spans 15 amino acids. As DNA, the CDR3 is TGTGCCAGCAGCCCTCGGACAGGGGACACCGGGGAGCTGTTTTTT. Protein: CASSPRTGDTGELFF.

The chain combines TRBV3-1 (or the pseudogene TRBV3-2) with TRBJ2-2; 8 bases match TRBD1. V gave up 4 bases and J gave up 0 bases; unmatched junction bases: 10. This CDR3 region has 18 residues. The V gene's germline CDR1 is LGHDT and CDR2 YNNKEL (reference sequence). CDR3 bases: TGTGCCAGCAGCCGCGAAACAGGACAGGGCGCGAACACCGGGGAGCTGTTTTTT. Translation gives CASSRETGQGANTGELFF.

V usage is TRBV5-5 and J usage is TRBJ1-1; 7 positions agree with TRBD1. The CDR3 sequence is 14 residues long. The junction had 4 bases not matched to a gene; V was cut back by 4 bases and J by 1 base. Germline CDR1 reads SGHKS; CDR2 reads YYEKEE (reference sequence). CDR3 region: CASSLGTANTEAFF. The CDR3 nucleotides read TGTGCCAGCAGCCTCGGGACAGCGAACACTGAAGCTTTCTTT. Using reference TRBV5-5 and TRBJ1-1 for the parts outside the CDR3, the full variable domain is DAGVTQSPTHLIKTRGQQVTLRCSPISGHKSVSWYQQVLGQGPQFIFQYYEKEERGRGNFPDRFSARQFPNYSSELNVNALLLGDSALYLCASSLGTANTEAFFGQGTRLTVV.

This sequence joins TRBV5-1 and TRBJ2-7; TRBD1 is a possible D gene (6 bases). Per the germline V gene, CDR1 is SGHRS and CDR2 is YFSETQ. Trimming shortened V by 1 base and J by 5 bases, and 25 bases separated the two germline ends. The CDR3 has 18 residues. This CDR3 reads CASSLLSGDNRGRNEQYF. The CDR3 DNA is TGCGCCAGCAGCTTGTTATCAGGGGACAACCGTGGGCGGAACGAGCAGTACTTC. Variable domain in full (rest from reference TRBV5-1 and TRBJ2-7): KAGVTQTPRYLIKTRGQQVTLSCSPISGHRSVSWYQQTPGQGLQFLFEYFSETQRNKGNFPGRFSGRQFSNSRSEMNVSTLELGDSALYLCASSLLSGDNRGRNEQYFGPGTRLTVT.

The J gene is TRBJ2-7, the V gene TRBV11-1, with D uncertain. V was cut by 2 bases and J by 5 bases, with 10 bases left in between. Germline V gene sequence: CDR1 SGHAT, CDR2 FQDESV (reference sequence). The length of the CDR3 is 13 residues. The CDR3 loop is CASSLMGNDEQYF. In DNA, the CDR3 is TGTGCCAGCAGCTTAATGGGTAATGACGAGCAGTACTTC.

The V call is TRBV13, the J call TRBJ2-3; 10 bases line up with TRBD2. The CDR3 is 18 amino acids. CDR1 and CDR2 from the germline V gene are PRHDT and FYEKMQ (reference sequence). The J segment lost 0 bases and the V segment lost 2 bases, leaving 8 bases of the junction unmatched. The CDR3 DNA is TGTGCCAGCAGCTTACGAGGTGGGACTAGCGTAAGCACAGATACGCAGTATTTT. As protein: CASSLRGGTSVSTDTQYF.

This chain joins TRBV18 and TRBJ1-1; possible D gene TRBD1, 5 bases. The length of the CDR3 is 14 residues. The germline CDR1 and CDR2 sequences are KGHSH and LQKENI. Trimming pared 3 bases from V and 2 bases from J, leaving 10 bases between. CDR3 bases: TGTGCCAGCTCACCGACCAGGGCTAACACTGAAGCTTTCTTT. It specifies CASSPTRANTEAFF.